This T cell receptor (beta chain) was profiled in a study of OX40 agonist ivuxolimab in advanced cancers. Study in general: At doses from 0.01 to 10 mg/kg, patients were given intravenous ivuxolimab every 2 weeks. The diagnoses of dose-escalation patients were hepatocellular carcinoma, melanoma, renal cell or head and neck cancer. Three patients had partial responses: one hepatocellular carcinoma, two cutaneous melanoma.

Researchers took blood at baseline, on cycle 4 day 1, and on cycle 7 day 1. CDR1 MNHEY and CDR2 SMNVEV come from the germline V gene (reference sequence). The V end lost 8 bases, the J end lost 2 bases, and 15 bases lay between the germline ends. The CDR3 length is 14 residues. Data came from immunoSEQ multiplex PCR; TCRdb stores just in-frame clones and leaves some out. The data contain under 25,000 clones, under 70% of them singletons. This clone has just one count. This TCR came from an adult with an advanced solid tumor such as melanoma, head and neck, liver or kidney cancer. Sequences were derived from CD4+ or CD8+ T cells sorted from blood, sampled in a trial of the OX40 agonist ivuxolimab. The chain combines TRBV27 with TRBJ2-5; D is undetermined. CDR3 in amino acids: CASAQHGRQETQYF. CDR3 DNA sequence: TGTGCCAGCGCCCAACATGGCCGTCAAGAGACCCAGTACTTC.